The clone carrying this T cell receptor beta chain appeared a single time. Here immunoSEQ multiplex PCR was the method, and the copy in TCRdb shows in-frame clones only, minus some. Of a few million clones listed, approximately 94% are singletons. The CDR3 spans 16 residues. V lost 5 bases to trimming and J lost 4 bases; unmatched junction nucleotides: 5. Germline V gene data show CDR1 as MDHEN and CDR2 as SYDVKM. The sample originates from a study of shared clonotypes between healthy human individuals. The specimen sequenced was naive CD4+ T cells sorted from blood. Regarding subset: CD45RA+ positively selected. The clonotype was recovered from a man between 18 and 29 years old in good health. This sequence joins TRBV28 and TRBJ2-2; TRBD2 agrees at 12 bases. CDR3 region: CASSQASGGATGELFF. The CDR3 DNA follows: TGTGCCAGCAGTCAGGCTAGCGGGGGGGCCACCGGGGAGCTGTTTTTT. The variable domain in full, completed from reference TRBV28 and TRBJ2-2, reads DVKVTQSSRYLVKRTGEKVFLECVQDMDHENMFWYRQDPGLGLRLIYFSYDVKMKEKGDIPEGYSVSREKKERFSLILESASTNQTSMYLCASSQASGGATGELFFGEGSRLTVL.